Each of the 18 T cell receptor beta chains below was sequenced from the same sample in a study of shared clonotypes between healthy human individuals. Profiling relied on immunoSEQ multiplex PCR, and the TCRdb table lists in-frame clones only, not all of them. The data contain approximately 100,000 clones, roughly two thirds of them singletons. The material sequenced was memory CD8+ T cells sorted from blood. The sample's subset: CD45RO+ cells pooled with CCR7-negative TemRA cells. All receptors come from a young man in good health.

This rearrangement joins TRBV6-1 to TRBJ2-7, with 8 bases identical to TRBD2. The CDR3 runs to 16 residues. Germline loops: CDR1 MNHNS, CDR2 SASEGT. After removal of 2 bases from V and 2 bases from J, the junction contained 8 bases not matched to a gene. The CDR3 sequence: CASSERGGRNAYEQYF. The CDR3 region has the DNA TGTGCCAGCAGTGAACGTGGCGGGAGGAACGCCTACGAGCAGTACTTC.

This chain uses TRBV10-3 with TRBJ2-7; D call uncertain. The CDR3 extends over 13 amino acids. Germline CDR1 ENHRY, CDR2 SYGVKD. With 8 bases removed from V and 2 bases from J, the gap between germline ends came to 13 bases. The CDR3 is CAIRMGVTYEQYF. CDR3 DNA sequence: TGTGCCATCCGGATGGGTGTTACCTACGAGCAGTACTTC.

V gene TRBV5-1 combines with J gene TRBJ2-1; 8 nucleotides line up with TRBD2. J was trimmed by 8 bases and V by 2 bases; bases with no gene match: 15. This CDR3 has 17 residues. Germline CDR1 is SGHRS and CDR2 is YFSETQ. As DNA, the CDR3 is TGCGCCAGCAGCTTCTTTCTTGGGACTAGTAAGGGGGATGAGCAGTTCTTC. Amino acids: CASSFFLGTSKGDEQFF. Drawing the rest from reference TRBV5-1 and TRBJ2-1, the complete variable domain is KAGVTQTPRYLIKTRGQQVTLSCSPISGHRSVSWYQQTPGQGLQFLFEYFSETQRNKGNFPGRFSGRQFSNSRSEMNVSTLELGDSALYLCASSFFLGTSKGDEQFFGPGTRLTVL.

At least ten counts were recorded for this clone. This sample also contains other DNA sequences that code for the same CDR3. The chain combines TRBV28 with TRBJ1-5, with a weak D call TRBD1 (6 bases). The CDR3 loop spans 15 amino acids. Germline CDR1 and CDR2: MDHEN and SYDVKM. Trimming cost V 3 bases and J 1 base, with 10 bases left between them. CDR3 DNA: TGTGCCAGCAGTTTCAGGGGTAACAGCAATCAGCCCCAGCATTTT. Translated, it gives CASSFRGNSNQPQHF.

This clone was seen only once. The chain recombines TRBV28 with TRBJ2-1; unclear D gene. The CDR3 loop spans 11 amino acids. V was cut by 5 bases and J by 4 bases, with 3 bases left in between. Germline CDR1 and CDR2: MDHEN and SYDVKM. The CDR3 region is CASSQYNEQFF. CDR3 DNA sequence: TGTGCCAGCAGTCAGTACAATGAGCAGTTCTTC.

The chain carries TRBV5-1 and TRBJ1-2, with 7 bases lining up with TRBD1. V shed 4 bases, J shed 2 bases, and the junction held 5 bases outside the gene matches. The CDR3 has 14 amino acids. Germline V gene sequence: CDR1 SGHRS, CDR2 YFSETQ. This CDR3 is CASSQGTANYGYTF. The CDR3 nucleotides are TGCGCCAGCAGCCAAGGGACAGCAAACTATGGCTACACCTTC.

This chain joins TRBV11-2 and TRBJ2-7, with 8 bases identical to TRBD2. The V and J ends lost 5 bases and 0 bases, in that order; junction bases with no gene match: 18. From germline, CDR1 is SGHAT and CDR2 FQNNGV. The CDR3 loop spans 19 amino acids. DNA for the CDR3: TGTGCCAGCAGCGGTGCTCAAGGGCCTAGCGGGCAGTTCTCCTACGAGCAGTACTTC. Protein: CASSGAQGPSGQFSYEQYF.

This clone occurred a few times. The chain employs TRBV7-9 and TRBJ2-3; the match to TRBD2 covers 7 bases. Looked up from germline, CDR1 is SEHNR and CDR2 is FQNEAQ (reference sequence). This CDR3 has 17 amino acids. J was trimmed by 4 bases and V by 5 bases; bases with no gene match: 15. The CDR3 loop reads CASSPLGSSGYADTQYF. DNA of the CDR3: TGTGCCAGCAGCCCTCTTGGGTCTAGCGGCTACGCAGATACGCAGTATTTT.

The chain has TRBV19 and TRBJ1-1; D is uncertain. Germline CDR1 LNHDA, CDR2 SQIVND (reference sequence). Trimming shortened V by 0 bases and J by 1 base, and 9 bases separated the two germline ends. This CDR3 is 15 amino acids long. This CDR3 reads CASSIDQEGNTEAFF. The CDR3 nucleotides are TGTGCCAGTAGTATAGATCAGGAAGGGAACACTGAAGCTTTCTTT.

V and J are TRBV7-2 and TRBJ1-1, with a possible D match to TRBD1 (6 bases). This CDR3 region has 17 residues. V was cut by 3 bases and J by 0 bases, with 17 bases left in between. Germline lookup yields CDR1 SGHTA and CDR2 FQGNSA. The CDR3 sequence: CASSFRIGGVLNTEAFF. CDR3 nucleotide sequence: TGTGCCAGCAGCTTCCGTATCGGGGGCGTTCTGAACACTGAAGCTTTCTTT.

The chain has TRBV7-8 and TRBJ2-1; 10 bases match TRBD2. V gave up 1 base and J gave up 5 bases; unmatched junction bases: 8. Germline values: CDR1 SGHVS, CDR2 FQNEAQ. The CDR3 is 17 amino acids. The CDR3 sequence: CASSLEPSGRGHNEQFF. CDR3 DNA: TGTGCCAGCAGCTTAGAACCTAGCGGGAGAGGTCACAATGAGCAGTTCTTC. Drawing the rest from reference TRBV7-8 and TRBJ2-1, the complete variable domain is GAGVSQSPRYKVAKRGQDVALRCDPISGHVSLFWYQQALGQGPEFLTYFQNEAQLDKSGLPSDRFFAERPEGSVSTLKIQRTQQEDSAVYLCASSLEPSGRGHNEQFFGPGTRLTVL.

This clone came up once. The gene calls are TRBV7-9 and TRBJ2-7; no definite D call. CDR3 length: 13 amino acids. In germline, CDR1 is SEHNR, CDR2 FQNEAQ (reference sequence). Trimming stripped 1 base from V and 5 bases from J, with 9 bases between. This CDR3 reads CASSLEGEDEQYF. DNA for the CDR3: TGTGCCAGCAGCTTAGAGGGCGAGGACGAGCAGTACTTC.

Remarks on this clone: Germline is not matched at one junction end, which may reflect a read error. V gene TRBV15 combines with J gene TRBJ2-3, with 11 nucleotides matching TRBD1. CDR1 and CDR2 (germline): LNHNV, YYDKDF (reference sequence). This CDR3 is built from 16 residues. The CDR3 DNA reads TGTGCCACCAGCAGAGGCCCCGGACAGGGGGCGGATACGTTTAATTTT. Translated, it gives CATSRGPGQGADTFNF.

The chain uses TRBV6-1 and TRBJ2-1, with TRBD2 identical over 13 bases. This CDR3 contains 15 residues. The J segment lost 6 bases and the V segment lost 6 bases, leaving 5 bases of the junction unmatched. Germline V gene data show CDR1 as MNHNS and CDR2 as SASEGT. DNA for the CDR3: TGTGCCAGCAGATCTGGACTAGCGGGAGTCAATGAGCAGTTCTTC. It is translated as CASRSGLAGVNEQFF.

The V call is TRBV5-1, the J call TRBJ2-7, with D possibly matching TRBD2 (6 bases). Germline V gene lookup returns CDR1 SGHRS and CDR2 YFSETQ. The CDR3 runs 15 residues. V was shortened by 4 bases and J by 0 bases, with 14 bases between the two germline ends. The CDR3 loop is CASSPAGVGSYEQYF. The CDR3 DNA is TGCGCCAGCAGCCCAGCGGGCGTCGGCTCCTACGAGCAGTACTTC.

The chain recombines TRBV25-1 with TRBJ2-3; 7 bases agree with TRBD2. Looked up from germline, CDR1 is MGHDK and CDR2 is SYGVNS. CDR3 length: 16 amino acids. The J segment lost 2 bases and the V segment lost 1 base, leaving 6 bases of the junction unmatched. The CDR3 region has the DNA TGTGCCAGCAGTGAATCTGGAGGGGACTACACAGATACGCAGTATTTT. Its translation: CASSESGGDYTDTQYF.

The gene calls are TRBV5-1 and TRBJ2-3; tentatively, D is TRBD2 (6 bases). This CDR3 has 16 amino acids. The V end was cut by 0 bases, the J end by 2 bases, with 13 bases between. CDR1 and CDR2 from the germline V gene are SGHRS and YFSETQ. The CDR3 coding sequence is TGCGCCAGCAGCTTGGGCCGGGAGTACTACACAGATACGCAGTATTTT. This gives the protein CASSLGREYYTDTQYF.

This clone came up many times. Written as DNA, the CDR3 is TGTGCCAGCAGTGAAGCGCTTCGGGGACTAGCGGGCGGCGGGTACGAGCAGTACTTC. Translation gives CASSEALRGLAGGGYEQYF. This chain uses TRBV2 with TRBJ2-7; 12 nucleotides match TRBD2. The CDR3 extends over 19 amino acids. Germline CDR1 and CDR2: SNHLY and FYNNEI. The trim removed 0 bases at V and 4 bases at J, leaving 13 bases unmatched.